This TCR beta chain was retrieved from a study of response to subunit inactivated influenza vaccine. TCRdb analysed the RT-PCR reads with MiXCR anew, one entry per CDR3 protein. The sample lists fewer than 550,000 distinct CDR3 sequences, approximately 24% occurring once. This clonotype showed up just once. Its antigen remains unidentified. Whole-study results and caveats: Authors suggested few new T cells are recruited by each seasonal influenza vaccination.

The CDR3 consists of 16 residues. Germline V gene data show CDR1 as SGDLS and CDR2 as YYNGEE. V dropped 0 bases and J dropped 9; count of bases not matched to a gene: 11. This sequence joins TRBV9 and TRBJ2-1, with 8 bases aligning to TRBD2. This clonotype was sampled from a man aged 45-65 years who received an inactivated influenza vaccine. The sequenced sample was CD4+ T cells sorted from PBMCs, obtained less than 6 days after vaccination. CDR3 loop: CASSVAPTGGGVEQFF. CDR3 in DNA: TGTGCCAGCAGCGTAGCCCCAACGGGAGGGGGGGTTGAGCAGTTCTTC.